This TCR beta chain was documented in a study of tumor-infiltrating lymphocytes in oesophageal squamous cell carcinoma. The V gene's germline CDR1 is SEHNR and CDR2 FQNEAQ (reference sequence). The length of the CDR3 is 19 amino acids, counting both ends. Comments on this clonotype: The CDR3 carries no conserved terminal phenylalanine or tryptophan, so it likely arises from a read error. The DNA is left out, because the CDR3 cannot be placed on it with certainty; the CDR3 is given as TCRdb lists it.

TCRdb re-analysed the PCR reads in MiXCR, keeping a single row per CDR3 protein. The sample has some 14,000 distinct CDR3 sequences; less than 60% are singletons. The sequence came from a male donor with esophageal squamous cell carcinoma. The chain joins TRBV7-9 to TRBJ2-7; TRBD2, as called in the table, went unchecked against the DNA. Sequences were obtained from blood. This chain's CDR3 is CASSLGTSGRGTGEQFFGS.